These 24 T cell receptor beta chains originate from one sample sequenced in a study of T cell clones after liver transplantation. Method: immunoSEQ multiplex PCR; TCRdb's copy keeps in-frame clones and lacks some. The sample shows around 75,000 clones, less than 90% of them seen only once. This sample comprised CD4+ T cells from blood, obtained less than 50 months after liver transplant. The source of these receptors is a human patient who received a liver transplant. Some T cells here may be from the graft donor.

The CDR3 nucleotides are TGTGCCAGCAGCCCTATTGGGGGGGAGGGAGGTACAGATACGCAGTATTTT. This gives the protein CASSPIGGEGGTDTQYF. This chain links TRBV7-2 with TRBJ2-3; 7 bases align to TRBD2. V shed 5 bases and J 3 bases; nucleotides not matched to a gene: 14. The germline V gene has CDR1 SGHTA and CDR2 FQGNSA. The CDR3 is made up of 17 amino acids.

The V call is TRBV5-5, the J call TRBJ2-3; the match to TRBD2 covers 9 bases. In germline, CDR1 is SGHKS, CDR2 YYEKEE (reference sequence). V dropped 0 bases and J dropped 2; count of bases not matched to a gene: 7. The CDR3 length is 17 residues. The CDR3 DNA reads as TGTGCCAGCAGCTTGGCCCCGACTAGCGGACTCACAGATACGCAGTATTTT. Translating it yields CASSLAPTSGLTDTQYF.

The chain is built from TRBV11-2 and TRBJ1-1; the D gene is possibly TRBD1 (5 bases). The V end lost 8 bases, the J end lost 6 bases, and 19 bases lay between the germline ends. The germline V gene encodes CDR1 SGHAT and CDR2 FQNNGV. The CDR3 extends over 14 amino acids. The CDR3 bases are TGTGCCAGCTACGGGCCGAGGGGAAGCGCTGAAGCTTTCTTT. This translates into CASYGPRGSAEAFF.

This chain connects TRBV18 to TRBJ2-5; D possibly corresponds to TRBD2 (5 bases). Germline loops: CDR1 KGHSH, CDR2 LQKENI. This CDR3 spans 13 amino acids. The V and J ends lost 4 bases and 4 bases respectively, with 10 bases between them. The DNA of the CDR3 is TGTGCCAGCTCACTTGAGGGCGGAGAGACCCAGTACTTC. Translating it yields CASSLEGGETQYF.

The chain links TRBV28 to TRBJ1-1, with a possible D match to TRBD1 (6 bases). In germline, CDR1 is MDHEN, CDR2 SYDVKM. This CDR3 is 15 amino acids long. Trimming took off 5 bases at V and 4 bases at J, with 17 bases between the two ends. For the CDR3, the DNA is TGTGCCAGCAGTCGAGGGGGGGCGGCTCTCACTGAAGCTTTCTTT. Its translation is CASSRGGAALTEAFF.

In DNA, the CDR3 is TGTGCCAGCAGCACCGGGACTTCGACCGGGGAGCTGTTTTTT. Translation gives CASSTGTSTGELFF. The chain recombines TRBV5-4 with TRBJ2-2, with D maybe TRBD2 (6 bases). CDR1 is SGHNT, CDR2 YYREEE, per germline (reference sequence). The CDR3 runs to 14 residues. Between the trimmed V and J ends, which lost 4 bases and 5 bases, there was a span of 12 bases.

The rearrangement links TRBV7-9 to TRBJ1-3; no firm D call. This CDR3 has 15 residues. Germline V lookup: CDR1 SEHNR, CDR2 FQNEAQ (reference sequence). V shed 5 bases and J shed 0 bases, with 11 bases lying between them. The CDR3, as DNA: TGTGCCAGCAGCCCGGACGTGAGCTCTGGAAACACCATATATTTT. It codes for CASSPDVSSGNTIYF.

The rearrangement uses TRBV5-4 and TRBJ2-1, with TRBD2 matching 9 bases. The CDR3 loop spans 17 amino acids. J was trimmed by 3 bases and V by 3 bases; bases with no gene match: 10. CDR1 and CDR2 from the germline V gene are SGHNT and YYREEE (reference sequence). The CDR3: CASSSYTLAGFYNEQFF. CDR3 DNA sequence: TGTGCCAGCAGCTCTTATACCCTAGCGGGATTCTACAATGAGCAGTTCTTC.

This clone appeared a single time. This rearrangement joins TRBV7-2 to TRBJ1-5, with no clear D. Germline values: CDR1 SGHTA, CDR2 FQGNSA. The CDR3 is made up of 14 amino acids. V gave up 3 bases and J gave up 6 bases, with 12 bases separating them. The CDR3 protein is CASSLEYEGQPQHF. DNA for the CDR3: TGTGCCAGCAGCTTGGAGTATGAGGGTCAGCCCCAGCATTTT.

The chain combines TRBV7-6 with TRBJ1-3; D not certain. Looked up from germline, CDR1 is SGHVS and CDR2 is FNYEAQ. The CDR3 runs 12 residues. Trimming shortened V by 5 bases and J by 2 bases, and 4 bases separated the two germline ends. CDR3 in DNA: TGTGCCAGCAGCCCACCTGGAAACACCATATATTTT. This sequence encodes CASSPPGNTIYF.

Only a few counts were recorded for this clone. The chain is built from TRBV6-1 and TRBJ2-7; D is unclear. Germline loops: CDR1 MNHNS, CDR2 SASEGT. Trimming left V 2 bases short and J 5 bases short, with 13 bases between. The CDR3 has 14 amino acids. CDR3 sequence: CASSENRMMDEQYF. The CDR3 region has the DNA TGTGCCAGCAGTGAAAATCGTATGATGGACGAGCAGTACTTC.

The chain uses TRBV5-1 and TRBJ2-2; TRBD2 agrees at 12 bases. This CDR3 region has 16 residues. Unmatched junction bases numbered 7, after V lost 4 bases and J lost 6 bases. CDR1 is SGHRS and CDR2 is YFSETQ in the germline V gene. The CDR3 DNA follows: TGCGCCAGCAGCCCCGGACTAGCGGGGTTTTCCGGGGAGCTGTTTTTT. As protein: CASSPGLAGFSGELFF. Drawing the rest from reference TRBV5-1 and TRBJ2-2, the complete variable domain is KAGVTQTPRYLIKTRGQQVTLSCSPISGHRSVSWYQQTPGQGLQFLFEYFSETQRNKGNFPGRFSGRQFSNSRSEMNVSTLELGDSALYLCASSPGLAGFSGELFFGEGSRLTVL.

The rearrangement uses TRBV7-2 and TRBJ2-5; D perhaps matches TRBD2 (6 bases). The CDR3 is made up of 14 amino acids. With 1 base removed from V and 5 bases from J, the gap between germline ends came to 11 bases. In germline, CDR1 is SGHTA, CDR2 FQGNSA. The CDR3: CASSLDPGVETQYF. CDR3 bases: TGTGCCAGCAGCTTAGACCCGGGGGTGGAGACCCAGTACTTC.

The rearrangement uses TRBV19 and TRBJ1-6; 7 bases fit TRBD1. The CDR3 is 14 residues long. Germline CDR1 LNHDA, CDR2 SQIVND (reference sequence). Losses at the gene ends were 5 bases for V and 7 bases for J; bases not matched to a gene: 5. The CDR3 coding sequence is TGTGCCAGTAGTTCGGGACAGCAAAATTCACCCCTCCACTTT. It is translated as CASSSGQQNSPLHF. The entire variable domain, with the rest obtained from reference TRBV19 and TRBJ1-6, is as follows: DGGITQSPKYLFRKEGQNVTLSCEQNLNHDAMYWYRQDPGQGLRLIYYSQIVNDFQKGDIAEGYSVSREKKESFPLTVTSAQKNPTAFYLCASSSGQQNSPLHFGNGTRLTVT.

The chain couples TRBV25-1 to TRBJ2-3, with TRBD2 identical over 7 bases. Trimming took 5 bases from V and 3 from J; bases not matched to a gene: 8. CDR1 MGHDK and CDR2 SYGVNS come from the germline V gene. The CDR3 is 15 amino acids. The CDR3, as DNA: TGTGCCAGCAGTACCCGGGGCGGGAGTACAGATACGCAGTATTTT. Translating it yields CASSTRGGSTDTQYF.

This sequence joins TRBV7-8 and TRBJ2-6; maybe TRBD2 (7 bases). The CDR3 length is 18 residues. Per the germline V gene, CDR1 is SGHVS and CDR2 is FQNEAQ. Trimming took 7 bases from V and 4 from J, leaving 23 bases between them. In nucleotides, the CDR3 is TGTGCCAGCATCAAAATAACGGGGGGCTCGAGAGGGGCCAACGTCCTGACTTTC. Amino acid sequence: CASIKITGGSRGANVLTF. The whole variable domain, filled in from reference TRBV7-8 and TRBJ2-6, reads GAGVSQSPRYKVAKRGQDVALRCDPISGHVSLFWYQQALGQGPEFLTYFQNEAQLDKSGLPSDRFFAERPEGSVSTLKIQRTQQEDSAVYLCASIKITGGSRGANVLTFGAGSRLTVL.

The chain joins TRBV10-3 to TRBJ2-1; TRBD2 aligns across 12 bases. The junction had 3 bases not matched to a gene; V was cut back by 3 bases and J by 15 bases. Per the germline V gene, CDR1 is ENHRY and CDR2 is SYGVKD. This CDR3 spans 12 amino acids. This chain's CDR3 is CAISETSGGRFF. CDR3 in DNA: TGTGCCATCAGTGAAACTAGCGGGGGGCGGTTCTTC.

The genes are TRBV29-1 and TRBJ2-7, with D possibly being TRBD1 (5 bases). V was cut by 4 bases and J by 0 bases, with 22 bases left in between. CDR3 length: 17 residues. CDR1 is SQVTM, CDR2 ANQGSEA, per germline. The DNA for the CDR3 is TGCAGCGTTGTCCCCCGTTTAGGGGCGAGGAGCTCCTACGAGCAGTACTTC. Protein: CSVVPRLGARSSYEQYF.

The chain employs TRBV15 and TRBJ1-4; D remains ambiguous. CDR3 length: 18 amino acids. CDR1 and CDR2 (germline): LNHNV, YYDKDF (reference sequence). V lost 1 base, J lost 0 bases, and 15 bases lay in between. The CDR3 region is CATSRGGAGGPTNEKLFF. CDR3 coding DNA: TGTGCCACCAGCAGAGGGGGAGCAGGCGGGCCAACTAATGAAAAACTGTTTTTT.

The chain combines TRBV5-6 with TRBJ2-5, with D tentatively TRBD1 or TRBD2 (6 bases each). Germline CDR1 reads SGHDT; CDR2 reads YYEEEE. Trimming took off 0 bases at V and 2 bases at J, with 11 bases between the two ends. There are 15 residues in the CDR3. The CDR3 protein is CASSLVGGRQETQYF. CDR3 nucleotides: TGTGCCAGCAGCTTGGTGGGGGGCAGGCAAGAGACCCAGTACTTC.

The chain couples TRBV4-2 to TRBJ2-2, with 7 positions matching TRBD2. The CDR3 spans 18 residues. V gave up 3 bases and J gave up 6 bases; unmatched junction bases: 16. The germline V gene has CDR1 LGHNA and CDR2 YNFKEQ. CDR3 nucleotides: TGTGCCAGCAGCCAGGACCCTGAGGGGACTATTATTTCCGGGGAGCTGTTTTTT. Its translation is CASSQDPEGTIISGELFF.

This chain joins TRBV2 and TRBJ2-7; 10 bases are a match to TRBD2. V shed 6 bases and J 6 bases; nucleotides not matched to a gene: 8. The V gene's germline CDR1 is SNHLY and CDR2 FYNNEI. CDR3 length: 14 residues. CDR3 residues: CASRNLAGVGEQYF. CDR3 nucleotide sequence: TGTGCCAGCAGGAACCTAGCGGGAGTCGGCGAGCAGTACTTC. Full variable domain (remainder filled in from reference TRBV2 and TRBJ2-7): EPEVTQTPSHQVTQMGQEVILRCVPISNHLYFYWYRQILGQKVEFLVSFYNNEISEKSEIFDDQFSVERPDGSNFTLKIRSTKLEDSAMYFCASRNLAGVGEQYFGPGTRLTVT.

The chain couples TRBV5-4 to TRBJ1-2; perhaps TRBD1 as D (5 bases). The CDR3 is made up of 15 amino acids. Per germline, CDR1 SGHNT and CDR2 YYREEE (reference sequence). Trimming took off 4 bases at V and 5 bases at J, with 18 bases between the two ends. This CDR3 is CASSPGQQWSYGYTF. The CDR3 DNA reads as TGTGCCAGCAGCCCGGGGCAGCAGTGGTCGTATGGCTACACCTTC.

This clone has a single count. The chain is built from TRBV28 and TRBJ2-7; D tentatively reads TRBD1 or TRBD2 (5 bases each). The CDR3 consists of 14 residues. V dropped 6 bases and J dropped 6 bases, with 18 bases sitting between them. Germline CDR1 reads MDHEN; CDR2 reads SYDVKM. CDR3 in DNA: TGTGCCAGCAGAAGGACCGGGACGGTCCTCGAGCAGTACTTC. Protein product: CASRRTGTVLEQYF.